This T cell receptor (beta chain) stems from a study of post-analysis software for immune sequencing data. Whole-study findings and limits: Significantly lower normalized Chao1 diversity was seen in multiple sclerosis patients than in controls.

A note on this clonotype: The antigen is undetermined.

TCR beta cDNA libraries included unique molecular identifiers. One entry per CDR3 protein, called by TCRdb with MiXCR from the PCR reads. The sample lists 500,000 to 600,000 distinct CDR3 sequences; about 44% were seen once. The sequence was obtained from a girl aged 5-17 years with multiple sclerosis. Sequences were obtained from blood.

Here the CDR3 reads CASSQFRPNTEAFF. DNA for the CDR3: TGCGCCAGCAGCCAATTCCGCCCCAACACTGAAGCTTTCTTT. The V call is TRBV4-1, the J call TRBJ1-1; no clear D gene. Trimming shortened V by 2 bases and J by 2 bases, and 9 bases separated the two germline ends. The CDR3 loop spans 14 amino acids. CDR1 is MGHRA, CDR2 YSYEKL, per germline.